The 26 T cell receptor beta chains below all came from one sample that was sequenced in a study of response to subunit inactivated influenza vaccine. TCRdb processed the RT-PCR reads anew with MiXCR; each CDR3 protein has one entry. The table shows about 520,000 distinct CDR3 sequences, with roughly 23% occurring only once. The material sequenced was CD4+ T cells sorted from PBMCs, taken 5 days after vaccination. The source is a man aged 45-60 years who received an inactivated influenza vaccine.

This clonotype has just a few counts. The chain has TRBV6-2 or TRBV6-3 and TRBJ2-7; possibly TRBD2 for D (5 bases). There are 12 residues in the CDR3. The V gene's germline CDR1 is MNHEY and CDR2 SVGEGT. V lost 6 bases to trimming and J lost 4 bases, with 10 bases between them. CDR3 nucleotides: TGTGCCAGCAGCAATACGGGGTACGAGCAGTACTTC. This codes for CASSNTGYEQYF.

V gene TRBV12-3 or TRBV12-4 combines with J gene TRBJ2-3, with 7 bases identical to TRBD1. With 6 bases clipped from V and 2 bases from J, the junction kept 5 bases outside the gene matches. The CDR3 runs to 14 residues. In DNA form, the CDR3 reads TGTGCCAGCAGCCCAGGGACAGCCACAGATACGCAGTATTTT. It translates to CASSPGTATDTQYF.

The chain carries TRBV7-2 and TRBJ1-6, with D possibly TRBD1 on 6 matching bases. The germline V and J ends were trimmed by 1 base and 8 bases, with 12 bases remaining between them. From germline, CDR1 is SGHTA and CDR2 FQGNSA. The CDR3 runs to 15 residues. This CDR3 reads CASSLVARGYSPLHF. The CDR3 DNA follows: TGTGCCAGCAGCTTAGTTGCCAGGGGCTATTCACCCCTCCACTTT.

In this sample, this clonotype turned up a few times. The rearrangement links TRBV6-2 or TRBV6-3 to TRBJ2-3; 7 bases are shared with TRBD2. Germline V gene data show CDR1 as MNHEY and CDR2 as SVGEGT. The CDR3 runs to 14 residues. The J segment lost 2 bases and the V segment lost 7 bases, leaving 6 bases of the junction unmatched. The CDR3 spells CASKASGPTDTQYF. The CDR3 region has the DNA TGTGCCAGCAAGGCTAGCGGACCCACAGATACGCAGTATTTT.

At least ten counts were recorded for this clonotype. The V call is TRBV7-3, the J call TRBJ2-1; D might be TRBD2 (5 bases). The CDR3 consists of 14 residues. CDR1 is SGHTA and CDR2 is FQGTGA in the germline V gene. The V and J ends lost 0 bases and 6 bases respectively, with 9 bases between them. As DNA, the CDR3 is TGTGCCAGCAGCTTAACCCTAGCCAGCAATGAGCAGTTCTTC. It is translated as CASSLTLASNEQFF.

The genes are TRBV12-3 or TRBV12-4 and TRBJ1-2, with a possible D match to TRBD1 (6 bases). CDR3 length: 13 residues. Trimming cost V 2 bases and J 9 bases, with 13 bases left between them. The DNA of the CDR3 is TGTGCCAGCAGTTTATCGGGGGCGAAGAGCTACACCTTC. This translates into CASSLSGAKSYTF.

This chain uses TRBV3-1 with TRBJ2-1; 8 nucleotides agree with TRBD2. CDR3 length: 16 amino acids. V was pared by 1 base and J by 4 bases, with 6 bases of the junction left unmatched. The germline CDR1 and CDR2 sequences are LGHDT and YNNKEL (reference sequence). The CDR3 is CASSQVNGRAYNEQFF. CDR3 bases: TGTGCCAGCAGCCAAGTTAACGGGAGGGCTTACAATGAGCAGTTCTTC.

This chain connects TRBV27 to TRBJ1-1, with 8 nucleotides matching TRBD1. The ends lost 5 bases at V and 4 bases at J; junction bases unmatched: 9. The CDR3 is 15 residues long. Per the germline V gene, CDR1 is MNHEY and CDR2 is SMNVEV (reference sequence). The CDR3 bases are TGTGCCAGCAGTCTCAGGACAGGGTCCCCCACTGAAGCTTTCTTT. This gives the protein CASSLRTGSPTEAFF.

Many counts were recorded for this clonotype. The gene calls are TRBV9 and TRBJ2-5, with TRBD2 identical over 8 bases. The germline gives CDR1 SGDLS, CDR2 YYNGEE. The CDR3 contains 15 residues. Trimming took 4 bases from V and 2 from J; bases not matched to a gene: 7. CDR3 coding DNA: TGTGCCAGCAGCTTATCGGGACTAGTTCAAGAGACCCAGTACTTC. Its translation is CASSLSGLVQETQYF.

The rearrangement joins TRBV29-1 to TRBJ2-7, with D uncertain. The CDR3 covers 11 residues. Germline V gene lookup returns CDR1 SQVTM and CDR2 ANQGSEA. V dropped 5 bases and J dropped 0 bases, with 5 bases sitting between them. CDR3 nucleotide sequence: TGCAGCGTTCAAGTCTCCTACGAGCAGTACTTC. Its protein product is CSVQVSYEQYF.

This clonotype showed up just a few times. This sequence joins TRBV5-1 and TRBJ2-6; TRBD1 might be the D (5 bases). This CDR3 is 14 amino acids long. CDR1 and CDR2 (germline): SGHRS, YFSETQ. With 0 bases removed from V and 9 bases from J, the gap between germline ends came to 10 bases. CDR3 loop: CASSLEGSNNVLTF. The CDR3 coding sequence is TGCGCCAGCAGCTTGGAGGGGTCAAACAACGTCCTGACTTTC.

V gene TRBV7-9 combines with J gene TRBJ2-2, with D unresolved. The CDR3 runs 15 residues. The germline V gene encodes CDR1 SEHNR and CDR2 FQNEAQ (reference sequence). V dropped 5 bases and J dropped 2 bases, with 12 bases sitting between them. The CDR3 bases are TGTGCCAGCAGCAAGTTCCGGGCCAACACCGGGGAGCTGTTTTTT. This sequence encodes CASSKFRANTGELFF.

In this sample, this clonotype turned up a few times. The chain carries TRBV15 and TRBJ1-1; D is unresolved. Trimming took off 3 bases at V and 0 bases at J, with 8 bases between the two ends. The CDR3 is made up of 14 amino acids. Germline V CDR1 and CDR2: LNHNV, YYDKDF (reference sequence). In nucleotides, the CDR3 is TGTGCCACCAGCAGGGACCTGATGAACACTGAAGCTTTCTTT. The encoded protein is CATSRDLMNTEAFF.

V usage is TRBV5-1 and J usage is TRBJ2-7; 7 bases agree with TRBD1. Germline lookup yields CDR1 SGHRS and CDR2 YFSETQ. This CDR3 contains 17 residues. Germline trimming cut 0 bases from V and 2 bases from J; bases unmatched to any gene: 11. CDR3 region: CASSLEDRDDSAYEQYF. CDR3 coding DNA: TGCGCCAGCAGCTTGGAAGACAGGGACGATTCGGCCTACGAGCAGTACTTC.

The chain combines TRBV20-1 with TRBJ2-7, with D possibly being TRBD2 (5 bases). The germline gives CDR1 DFQATT, CDR2 SNEGSKA (reference sequence). This CDR3 is 14 amino acids long. V was pared by 6 bases and J by 4 bases, with 19 bases between. The CDR3 nucleotides read TGCAGTGCGACAATTAGCGTGAGGACTTACGAGCAGTACTTC. Amino acid sequence: CSATISVRTYEQYF.

The V gene is TRBV18, the J gene TRBJ2-7; D is unclear. Trimming stripped 3 bases from V and 5 bases from J, with 8 bases between. Germline CDR1 is KGHSH and CDR2 is LQKENI. This CDR3 comprises 12 residues. CDR3 coding DNA: TGTGCCAGCTCACCTAACGTTGACGAGCAGTACTTC. Residues: CASSPNVDEQYF.

A few counts support this clonotype. V is TRBV20-1 and J is TRBJ2-7; 9 nucleotides line up with TRBD2. The CDR3 has 14 amino acids. Trimming removed 0 bases from V and 9 bases from J; junction bases left unmatched: 9. The germline V gene has CDR1 DFQATT and CDR2 SNEGSKA (reference sequence). CDR3 nucleotides: TGCAGTGCTAGAGATGGCGGCGGGAGGGCCGGGCAGTACTTC. It encodes CSARDGGGRAGQYF.

This clonotype was picked up a small number of times. This chain connects TRBV29-1 to TRBJ2-5; D perhaps matches TRBD1 (5 bases). Trimming shortened V by 0 bases and J by 1 base, and 18 bases separated the two germline ends. The CDR3 has 17 amino acids. Germline-derived CDR1 and CDR2 are SQVTM and ANQGSEA. The CDR3 bases are TGCAGCGTTGAAGAAGGGTTTTGGACGCAGGGCCAAGAGACCCAGTACTTC. Its protein product is CSVEEGFWTQGQETQYF.

The DNA of the CDR3 is TGTGCCAGCAGCCAAACAGGGGACTTCATGAACACTGAAGCTTTCTTT. As protein: CASSQTGDFMNTEAFF. The J gene is TRBJ1-1, the V gene TRBV3-1; 7 bases are shared with TRBD1. V was pared by 2 bases and J by 0 bases, with 6 bases of the junction left unmatched. This CDR3 region has 16 residues. Germline assignment: CDR1 LGHDT and CDR2 YNNKEL (reference sequence).

This clonotype was counted many times. V is TRBV24-1 and J is TRBJ2-1, with D possibly matching TRBD1 (6 bases). V dropped 4 bases and J dropped 10 bases, with 10 bases sitting between them. The CDR3 length is 12 residues. Looked up from germline, CDR1 is KGHDR and CDR2 is SFDVKD. CDR3: CATSDMTGEQFF. CDR3 DNA: TGTGCCACCAGTGACATGACAGGAGAGCAGTTCTTC.

V gene TRBV7-8 combines with J gene TRBJ1-5; D may be TRBD1 (5 bases). Germline CDR1 reads SGHVS; CDR2 reads FQNEAQ. The CDR3 spans 16 residues. V shed 2 bases and J shed 0 bases, with 11 bases lying between them. CDR3 sequence: CASSLFAGTSNQPQHF. In DNA, the CDR3 is TGTGCCAGCAGCTTATTTGCAGGGACTAGCAATCAGCCCCAGCATTTT. Full variable domain (remainder filled in from reference TRBV7-8 and TRBJ1-5): GAGVSQSPRYKVAKRGQDVALRCDPISGHVSLFWYQQALGQGPEFLTYFQNEAQLDKSGLPSDRFFAERPEGSVSTLKIQRTQQEDSAVYLCASSLFAGTSNQPQHFGDGTRLSIL.

This rearrangement joins TRBV7-6 to TRBJ2-1; 10 nucleotides line up with TRBD1. This CDR3 spans 16 amino acids. V shed 2 bases, J shed 5 bases, and the junction held 6 bases outside the gene matches. Germline V lookup: CDR1 SGHVS, CDR2 FNYEAQ. CDR3 bases: TGTGCCAGCAGCTTAACTAGACAGGGGGCTAACAATGAGCAGTTCTTC. Protein sequence: CASSLTRQGANNEQFF.

This clonotype was recorded a few times. V gene TRBV10-3 combines with J gene TRBJ2-4; D is possibly TRBD1 (5 bases). Germline V lookup: CDR1 ENHRY, CDR2 SYGVKD. The CDR3 sequence is 16 residues long. V dropped 4 bases and J dropped 6 bases, with 19 bases sitting between them. CDR3 loop: CAISGGQSGWRNIQYF. The CDR3 region has the DNA TGTGCCATCAGTGGAGGACAATCTGGGTGGAGAAACATTCAGTACTTC.

The chain employs TRBV29-1 and TRBJ1-3, with no clear D. The germline gives CDR1 SQVTM, CDR2 ANQGSEA. Trimming took 7 bases from V and 2 from J, leaving 9 bases between them. This CDR3 comprises 12 residues. In DNA, the CDR3 is TGCAGCGCATGGACTCCTGGAAACACCATATATTTT. Translated, it gives CSAWTPGNTIYF.

The gene calls are TRBV2 and TRBJ2-5; 9 bases match TRBD1. The CDR3 covers 19 residues. The germline V gene encodes CDR1 SNHLY and CDR2 FYNNEI. V trimming: 10 bases; J trimming: 2 bases; junction bases outside the gene matches: 23. CDR3 coding DNA: TGTGCCACCTGCGTCTACAACAGGGGGCCCTCACTTATACAAGAGACCCAGTACTTC. It specifies CATCVYNRGPSLIQETQYF.

This clonotype was picked up a small number of times. This chain uses TRBV4-3 with TRBJ2-2; 8 nucleotides match TRBD1. Germline CDR1 reads LGHNA; CDR2 reads YSLEER. The CDR3 contains 16 residues. Germline trimming cut 4 bases from V and 4 bases from J; bases unmatched to any gene: 8. The CDR3 spells CASSRDRTGTTGELFF. In DNA form, the CDR3 reads TGCGCCAGCAGCCGCGACCGGACAGGGACCACCGGGGAGCTGTTTTTT.